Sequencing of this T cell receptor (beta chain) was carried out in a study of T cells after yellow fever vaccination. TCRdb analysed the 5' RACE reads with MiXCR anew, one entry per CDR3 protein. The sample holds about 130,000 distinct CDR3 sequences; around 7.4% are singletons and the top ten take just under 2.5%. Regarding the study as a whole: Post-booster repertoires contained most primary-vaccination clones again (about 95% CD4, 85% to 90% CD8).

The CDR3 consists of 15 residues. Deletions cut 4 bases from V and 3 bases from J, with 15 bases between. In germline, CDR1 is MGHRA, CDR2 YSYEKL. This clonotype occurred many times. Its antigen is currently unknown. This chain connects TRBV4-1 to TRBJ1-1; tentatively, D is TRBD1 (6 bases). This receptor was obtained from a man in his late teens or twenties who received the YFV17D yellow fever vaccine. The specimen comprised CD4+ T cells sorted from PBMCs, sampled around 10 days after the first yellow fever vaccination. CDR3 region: CASSPLTGWDTEAFF. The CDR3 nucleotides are TGCGCCAGCAGCCCACTCACAGGGTGGGACACTGAAGCTTTCTTT.